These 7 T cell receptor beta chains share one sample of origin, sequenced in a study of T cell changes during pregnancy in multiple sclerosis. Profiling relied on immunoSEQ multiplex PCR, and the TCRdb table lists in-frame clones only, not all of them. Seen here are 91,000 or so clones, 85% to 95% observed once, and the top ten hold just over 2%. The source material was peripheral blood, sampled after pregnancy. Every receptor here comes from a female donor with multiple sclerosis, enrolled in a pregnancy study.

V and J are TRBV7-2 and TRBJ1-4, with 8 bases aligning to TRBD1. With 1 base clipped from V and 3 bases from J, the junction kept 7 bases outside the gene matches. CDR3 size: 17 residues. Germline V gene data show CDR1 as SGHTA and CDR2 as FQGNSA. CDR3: CASSLVGPGQANEKLFF. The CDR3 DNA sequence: TGTGCCAGCAGCTTAGTAGGACCGGGACAGGCTAATGAAAAACTGTTTTTT.

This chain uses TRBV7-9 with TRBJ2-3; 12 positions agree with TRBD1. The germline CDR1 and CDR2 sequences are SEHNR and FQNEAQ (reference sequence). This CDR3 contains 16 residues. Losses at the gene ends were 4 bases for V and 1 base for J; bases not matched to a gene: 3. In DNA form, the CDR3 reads TGTGCCAGCAGCTACGGGACAGGGGGCGGCACAGATACGCAGTATTTT. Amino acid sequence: CASSYGTGGGTDTQYF.

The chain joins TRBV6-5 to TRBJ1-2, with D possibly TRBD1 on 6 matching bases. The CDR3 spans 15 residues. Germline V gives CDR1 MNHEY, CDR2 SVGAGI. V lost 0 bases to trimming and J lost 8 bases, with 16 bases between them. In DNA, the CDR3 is TGTGCCAGCAGTTACTCGATACAGGGCTTCAACGGCTACACCTTC. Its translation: CASSYSIQGFNGYTF.

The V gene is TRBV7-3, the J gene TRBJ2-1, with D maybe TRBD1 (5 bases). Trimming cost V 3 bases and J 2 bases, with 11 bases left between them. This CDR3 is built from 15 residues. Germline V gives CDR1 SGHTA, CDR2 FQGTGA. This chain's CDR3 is CASSFDSNTYNEQFF. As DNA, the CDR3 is TGTGCCAGCAGCTTCGACAGTAATACCTACAATGAGCAGTTCTTC.

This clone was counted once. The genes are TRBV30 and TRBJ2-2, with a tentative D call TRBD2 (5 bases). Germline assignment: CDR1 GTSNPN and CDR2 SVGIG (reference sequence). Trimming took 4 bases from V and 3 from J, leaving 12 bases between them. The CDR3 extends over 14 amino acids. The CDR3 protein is CAWTRGSYTGELFF. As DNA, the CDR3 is TGTGCCTGGACGCGCGGGTCATACACCGGGGAGCTGTTTTTT.

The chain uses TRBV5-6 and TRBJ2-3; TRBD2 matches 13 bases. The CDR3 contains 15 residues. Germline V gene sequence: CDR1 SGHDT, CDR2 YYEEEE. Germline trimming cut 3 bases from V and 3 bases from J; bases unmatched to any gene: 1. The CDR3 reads CASSWTSGGTDTQYF. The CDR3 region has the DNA TGTGCCAGCAGCTGGACTAGCGGGGGAACAGATACGCAGTATTTT. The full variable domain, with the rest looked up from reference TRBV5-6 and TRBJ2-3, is DAGVTQSPTHLIKTRGQQVTLRCSPKSGHDTVSWYQQALGQGPQFIFQYYEEEERQRGNFPDRFSGHQFPNYSSELNVNALLLGDSALYLCASSWTSGGTDTQYFGPGTRLTVL.

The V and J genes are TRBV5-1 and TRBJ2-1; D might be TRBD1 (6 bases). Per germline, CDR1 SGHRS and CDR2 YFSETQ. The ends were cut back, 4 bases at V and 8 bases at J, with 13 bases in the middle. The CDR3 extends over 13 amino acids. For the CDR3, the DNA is TGCGCCAGCAGCGGTACAGGGCTCGATGAGCAGTTCTTC. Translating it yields CASSGTGLDEQFF. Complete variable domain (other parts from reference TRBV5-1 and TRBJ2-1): KAGVTQTPRYLIKTRGQQVTLSCSPISGHRSVSWYQQTPGQGLQFLFEYFSETQRNKGNFPGRFSGRQFSNSRSEMNVSTLELGDSALYLCASSGTGLDEQFFGPGTRLTVL.